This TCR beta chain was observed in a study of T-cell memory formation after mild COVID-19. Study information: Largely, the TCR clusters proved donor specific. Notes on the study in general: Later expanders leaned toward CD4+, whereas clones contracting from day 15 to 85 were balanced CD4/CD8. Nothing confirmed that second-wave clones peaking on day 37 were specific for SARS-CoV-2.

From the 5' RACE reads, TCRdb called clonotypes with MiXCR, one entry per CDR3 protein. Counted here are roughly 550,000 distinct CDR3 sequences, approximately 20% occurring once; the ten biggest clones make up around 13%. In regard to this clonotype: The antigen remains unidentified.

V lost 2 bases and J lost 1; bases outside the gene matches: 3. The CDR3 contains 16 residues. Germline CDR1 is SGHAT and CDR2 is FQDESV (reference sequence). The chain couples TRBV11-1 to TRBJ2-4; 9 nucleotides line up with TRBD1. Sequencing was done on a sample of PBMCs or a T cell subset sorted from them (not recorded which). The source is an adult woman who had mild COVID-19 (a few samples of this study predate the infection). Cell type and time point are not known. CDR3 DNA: TGTGCCAGCAGCTTAAGACAGGGGGTGGCCAAAAACATTCAGTACTTC. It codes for CASSLRQGVAKNIQYF.